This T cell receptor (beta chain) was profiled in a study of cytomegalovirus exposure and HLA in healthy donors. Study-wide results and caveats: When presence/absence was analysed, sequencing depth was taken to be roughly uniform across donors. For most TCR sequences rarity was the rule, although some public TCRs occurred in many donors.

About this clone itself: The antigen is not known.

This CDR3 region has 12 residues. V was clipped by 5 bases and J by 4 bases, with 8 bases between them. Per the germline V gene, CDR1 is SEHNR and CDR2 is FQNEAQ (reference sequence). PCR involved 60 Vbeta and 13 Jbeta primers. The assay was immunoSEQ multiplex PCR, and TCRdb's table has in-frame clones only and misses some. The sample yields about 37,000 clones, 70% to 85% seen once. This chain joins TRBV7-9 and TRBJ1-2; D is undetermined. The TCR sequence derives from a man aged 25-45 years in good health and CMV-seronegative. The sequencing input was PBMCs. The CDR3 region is CASSLPGYGYTF. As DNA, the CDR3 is TGTGCCAGCAGCCTCCCCGGCTATGGCTACACCTTC. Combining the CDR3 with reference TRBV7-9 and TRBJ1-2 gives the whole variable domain DTGVSQNPRHKITKRGQNVTFRCDPISEHNRLYWYRQTLGQGPEFLTYFQNEAQLEKSRLLSDRFSAERPKGSFSTLEIQRTEQGDSAMYLCASSLPGYGYTFGSGTRLTVV.